This passage covers 31 T cell receptor beta chains from one sample sequenced in a study of cytomegalovirus exposure and HLA in healthy donors. The PCR was carried out with 60 Vbeta primers and 13 Jbeta primers. The repertoire was sequenced with immunoSEQ multiplex PCR; TCRdb's copy has only in-frame clones and lacks some. This sample has more than 200,000 clones, with around 80% found just once. Sequencing used PBMCs. The receptors shown here come from a man in his forties or fifties in good health and CMV-seropositive.

The V call is TRBV11-2, the J call TRBJ1-4; D unresolved. This CDR3 spans 13 amino acids. Germline CDR1 and CDR2: SGHAT and FQNNGV. Trimming cost V 4 bases and J 2 bases, with 5 bases left between them. The CDR3 bases are TGTGCCAGCAGCTGGGCTACTAATGAAAAACTGTTTTTT. As protein: CASSWATNEKLFF.

This chain uses TRBV19 with TRBJ2-3; 7 nucleotides align to TRBD1. V lost 6 bases to trimming and J lost 2 bases; unmatched junction nucleotides: 5. Germline assignment: CDR1 LNHDA and CDR2 SQIVND (reference sequence). CDR3 size: 14 residues. CDR3 coding DNA: TGTGCCAGTAGCCGACAGGGAGACACAGATACGCAGTATTTT. Its protein product is CASSRQGDTDTQYF.

The chain links TRBV5-6 to TRBJ1-1; the D gene is possibly TRBD1 (6 bases). With 4 bases removed from V and 4 bases from J, the gap between germline ends came to 17 bases. In germline, CDR1 is SGHDT, CDR2 YYEEEE. CDR3 length: 15 amino acids. CDR3 sequence: CASSPREGVSTEAFF. In nucleotides, the CDR3 is TGTGCCAGCAGCCCCCGTGAGGGGGTCAGCACTGAAGCTTTCTTT.

The chain is built from TRBV11-3 and TRBJ2-1; perhaps TRBD2 as D (6 bases). The CDR3 length is 16 residues. CDR1 and CDR2 from the germline V gene are SGHNT and YENEEA. V was shortened by 2 bases and J by 0 bases, with 11 bases between the two germline ends. CDR3 DNA: TGTGCCAGCAGCTTACGGGGCGGGAACTCCTACAATGAGCAGTTCTTC. It translates to CASSLRGGNSYNEQFF.

The chain combines TRBV27 with TRBJ2-5; 7 nucleotides match TRBD1. The J call may be in error: the DNA end matches TRBJ2-7 better. The length of the CDR3 is 14 residues. Germline values: CDR1 MNHEY, CDR2 SMNVEV (reference sequence). Written as DNA, the CDR3 is TGTGCCAGCAGTCCCAGGGACAGAATTTACGAGCAGTACTTC. Protein product: CASSPRDRIYEQYF.

This clone occurred once. The rearrangement uses TRBV28 and TRBJ1-1; 9 nucleotides line up with TRBD1. This CDR3 is 15 amino acids long. Germline values: CDR1 MDHEN, CDR2 SYDVKM. V was clipped by 6 bases and J by 4 bases; unmatched bases: 9. The CDR3 region has the DNA TGTGCCAGCAGCCAAAACAGGGGGCGCATCACTGAAGCTTTCTTT. This encodes CASSQNRGRITEAFF.

J is TRBJ2-5 and V is TRBV29-1; D remains ambiguous. CDR1 is SQVTM and CDR2 is ANQGSEA in the germline V gene. The CDR3 consists of 13 residues. V was pared by 3 bases and J by 5 bases, with 13 bases between. The CDR3 DNA follows: TGCAGCGTTGAGGAACAGCCCCACGAGACCCAGTACTTC. Protein product: CSVEEQPHETQYF.

The rearrangement links TRBV30 to TRBJ2-3; 10 bases match TRBD2. The germline V gene encodes CDR1 GTSNPN and CDR2 SVGIG (reference sequence). The V gene end was trimmed by 2 bases and the J gene end by 3 bases; junction bases not matched to a gene: 11. This CDR3 is 17 amino acids long. The CDR3 spells CAWSPERTSGVTDTQYF. The CDR3 region has the DNA TGTGCCTGGAGTCCCGAGCGGACTAGCGGAGTAACAGATACGCAGTATTTT.

This chain links TRBV11-3 with TRBJ2-7; 7 bases are a match to TRBD2. This CDR3 contains 12 residues. The V gene end was trimmed by 5 bases and the J gene end by 5 bases; junction bases not matched to a gene: 3. Germline CDR1 is SGHNT and CDR2 is YENEEA. CDR3 region: CASSGSGDEQYF. In DNA, the CDR3 is TGTGCCAGCAGCGGCAGCGGGGACGAGCAGTACTTC.

The chain has TRBV19 and TRBJ1-1; TRBD1 agrees at 7 bases. Germline V CDR1 and CDR2: LNHDA, SQIVND (reference sequence). This CDR3 is built from 12 residues. With 9 bases clipped from V and 3 bases from J, the junction kept 4 bases outside the gene matches. The CDR3 reads CASGDRDTEAFF. As DNA, the CDR3 is TGTGCCAGCGGTGACAGGGACACTGAAGCTTTCTTT.

The chain carries TRBV12-2 and TRBJ2-7; the D segment call TRBD2 is taken from the table without a DNA check. TRBV12-2 is designated a pseudogene. The CDR3 sequence is 14 residues long. CDR3 bases: TGTGCAAGTCGCTTAATGGAGGACTCCTACGAGCAGTACGTC. Amino acids: CASRLMEDSYEQYV.

As to this clone: A far larger clone is one base from this, pointing to a likely read error. This chain joins TRBV7-3 and TRBJ2-1; 11 bases are a match to TRBD2. The length of the CDR3 is 15 residues. Germline CDR1 is SGHTA and CDR2 is FQGTGA. V lost 1 base, J lost 7 bases, and 3 bases stayed unmatched. The CDR3: CASSLILAGVNEQFF. CDR3 DNA: TGTGCCAGCAGCTTAATACTAGCGGGAGTAAATGAGCAGTTCTTC. Together with reference TRBV7-3 and TRBJ2-1, the CDR3 gives the full variable domain: GAGVSQTPSNKVTEKGKYVELRCDPISGHTALYWYRQSLGQGPEFLIYFQGTGAADDSGLPNDRFFAVRPEGSVSTLKIQRTERGDSAVYLCASSLILAGVNEQFFGPGTRLTVL.

DNA for the CDR3: TGTGCTCTGGTGCCCCTAGCGCAATTTTCCTACAATGAGCAGTTCTTC. Translation: CALVPLAQFSYNEQFF. The chain carries TRBV30 and TRBJ2-1; D is perhaps TRBD2 (6 bases). The germline CDR1 and CDR2 sequences are GTSNPN and SVGIG (reference sequence). The CDR3 totals 16 residues.

This chain joins TRBV18 and TRBJ1-5, with D tentatively TRBD1 (6 bases). V was cut by 4 bases and J by 4 bases, with 11 bases left in between. Germline values: CDR1 KGHSH, CDR2 LQKENI. The CDR3 has 14 residues. CDR3 coding DNA: TGTGCCAGCTCACTTGACAGGAATAATCAGCCCCAGCATTTT. Residues: CASSLDRNNQPQHF.

This chain connects TRBV12-5 to TRBJ2-1; a weak D match, TRBD1 (5 bases). V lost 10 bases and J lost 4, with 11 bases in between. The CDR3 is 12 amino acids. From germline, CDR1 is LGHNT and CDR2 FRNRAP. The CDR3 DNA is TGTGCTACTCAGGGAACGTACAATGAGCAGTTCTTC. This gives the protein CATQGTYNEQFF.

The chain employs TRBV7-6 and TRBJ2-1, with a weak D call TRBD2 (6 bases). CDR1 is SGHVS and CDR2 is FNYEAQ in the germline V gene. The CDR3 is 14 amino acids. V shed 1 base and J shed 5 bases, with 9 bases lying between them. The CDR3 nucleotides read TGTGCCAGCAGCTTAGTTGGGGGGAACAATGAGCAGTTCTTC. Translated: CASSLVGGNNEQFF.

The chain employs TRBV27 and TRBJ1-3; 9 nucleotides line up with TRBD1. The CDR3 is 14 amino acids. Germline lookup yields CDR1 MNHEY and CDR2 SMNVEV (reference sequence). V shed 6 bases, J shed 2 bases, and the junction held 2 bases outside the gene matches. CDR3 residues: CASRDRGPGNTIYF. DNA for the CDR3: TGTGCCAGCAGGGACAGGGGCCCTGGAAACACCATATATTTT.

This chain's CDR3 is CASSLASTGNTEAFF. The CDR3 nucleotides are TGTGCCAGCAGTTTGGCCTCTACAGGGAACACTGAAGCTTTCTTT. The chain couples TRBV28 to TRBJ1-1; tentative D call: TRBD1 (5 bases). CDR1 and CDR2 from the germline V gene are MDHEN and SYDVKM. The CDR3 covers 15 residues. The V and J ends lost 3 bases and 1 base respectively, with 12 bases between them.

The gene calls are TRBV7-8 and TRBJ2-3; TRBD2 is a possible D gene (6 bases). Deletions cut 0 bases from V and 3 bases from J, with 10 bases between. This CDR3 contains 15 residues. Germline V gives CDR1 SGHVS, CDR2 FQNEAQ. For the CDR3, the DNA is TGTGCCAGCAGCTTAGCTACTAGCCGGACAGATACGCAGTATTTT. Translation gives CASSLATSRTDTQYF.

The chain recombines TRBV4-1 with TRBJ1-4; perhaps TRBD1 as D (5 bases). The CDR3 runs to 14 residues. Germline loops: CDR1 MGHRA, CDR2 YSYEKL. Trimming removed 4 bases at V and 7 bases at J, with 13 bases between. CDR3 DNA sequence: TGCGCCAGCAGCCTCGGGGGGGAGGCTGAAAAACTGTTTTTT. It translates to CASSLGGEAEKLFF.

V and J are TRBV30 and TRBJ1-5; TRBD1 agrees at 7 bases. The trim removed 2 bases at V and 3 bases at J, leaving 4 bases unmatched. This CDR3 comprises 14 residues. Germline V gene lookup returns CDR1 GTSNPN and CDR2 SVGIG (reference sequence). CDR3 bases: TGTGCCTGGAGTTCGACAGGGTCCAATCAGCCCCAGCATTTT. Protein product: CAWSSTGSNQPQHF.

The chain couples TRBV29-1 to TRBJ2-1, with 7 nucleotides matching TRBD2. Germline CDR1 is SQVTM and CDR2 is ANQGSEA. Trimming took 4 bases from V and 6 from J; bases not matched to a gene: 12. CDR3 length equals 15 residues. The CDR3 reads CSVVGGRRDGNEQFF. CDR3 sequence (DNA): TGCAGCGTTGTTGGCGGGAGAAGGGATGGCAATGAGCAGTTCTTC.

The J gene is TRBJ2-3, the V gene TRBV6-5; unclear D gene. V was shortened by 3 bases and J by 0 bases, with 7 bases between the two germline ends. Germline V gene sequence: CDR1 MNHEY, CDR2 SVGAGI. CDR3 length: 14 residues. The CDR3 loop reads CASSYSASTDTQYF. The DNA for the CDR3 is TGTGCCAGCAGTTATAGTGCTAGCACAGATACGCAGTATTTT.

The chain combines TRBV18 with TRBJ1-5; TRBD1 is a possible D gene (5 bases). Trimming left V 3 bases short and J 0 bases short, with 6 bases between. Germline assignment: CDR1 KGHSH and CDR2 LQKENI. The CDR3 runs to 14 residues. In nucleotides, the CDR3 is TGTGCCAGCTCACCCGACAGTAGCAATCAGCCCCAGCATTTT. Translated: CASSPDSSNQPQHF. The variable domain in full, with the rest retrieved from reference TRBV18 and TRBJ1-5, is NAGVMQNPRHLVRRRGQEARLRCSPMKGHSHVYWYRQLPEEGLKFMVYLQKENIIDESGMPKERFSAEFPKEGPSILRIQQVVRGDSAAYFCASSPDSSNQPQHFGDGTRLSIL.

The chain couples TRBV19 to TRBJ1-5; D ambiguous. V was cut by 3 bases and J by 4 bases, with 7 bases left in between. Germline CDR1 LNHDA, CDR2 SQIVND (reference sequence). The CDR3 totals 13 residues. The CDR3 sequence is CASSITGNQPQHF. CDR3 DNA: TGTGCCAGTAGTATTACCGGGAATCAGCCCCAGCATTTT.

V gene TRBV4-2 combines with J gene TRBJ1-1; D is perhaps TRBD1 (6 bases). Germline V lookup: CDR1 LGHNA, CDR2 YNFKEQ. The germline V and J ends were trimmed by 2 bases and 1 base, with 8 bases remaining between them. This CDR3 has 14 residues. CDR3 sequence: CASSQLDRNTEAFF. DNA for the CDR3: TGTGCCAGCAGCCAATTGGACAGGAACACTGAAGCTTTCTTT.

This clone was observed a few times. The chain carries TRBV6-1 and TRBJ1-2, with D perhaps TRBD1 (5 bases). The CDR3 is 15 amino acids. V was clipped by 6 bases and J by 4 bases, with 18 bases between them. CDR1 is MNHNS and CDR2 is SASEGT in the germline V gene. The CDR3 bases are TGTGCCAGCAGCCAACCCAGGGAGGGAGCCTATGGCTACACCTTC. This sequence encodes CASSQPREGAYGYTF.

J is TRBJ2-1 and V is TRBV4-2; 8 positions agree with TRBD2. Germline values: CDR1 LGHNA, CDR2 YNFKEQ. Trimming removed 0 bases from V and 2 bases from J; junction bases left unmatched: 6. CDR3 size: 17 residues. This CDR3 is CASSQDQSGSTYNEQFF. The CDR3 nucleotides read TGTGCCAGCAGCCAAGATCAAAGCGGGAGCACCTACAATGAGCAGTTCTTC.

J is TRBJ1-2 and V is TRBV7-9; D may be TRBD1 (5 bases). V gave up 5 bases and J gave up 5 bases, with 18 bases separating them. The CDR3 spans 15 residues. Germline loops: CDR1 SEHNR, CDR2 FQNEAQ (reference sequence). The DNA for the CDR3 is TGTGCCAGCAGCATTGCCGGGACGGGACTGTATGGCTACACCTTC. It translates to CASSIAGTGLYGYTF.

The V call is TRBV5-1, the J call TRBJ2-3, with 7 bases aligning to TRBD2. Losses at the gene ends were 3 bases for V and 4 bases for J; bases not matched to a gene: 5. CDR1 and CDR2 from the germline V gene are SGHRS and YFSETQ. The CDR3 has 14 residues. The CDR3 bases are TGCGCCAGCAGCTCGGAGGGAGGGTCAGATACGCAGTATTTT. It translates to CASSSEGGSDTQYF.

The chain combines TRBV6-1 with TRBJ2-5; 10 nucleotides match TRBD1. Germline V lookup: CDR1 MNHNS, CDR2 SASEGT. Trimming removed 4 bases from V and 5 bases from J; junction bases left unmatched: 7. CDR3 length: 15 residues. CDR3 amino acids: CASSVGDRGSETQYF. CDR3 coding DNA: TGTGCCAGCAGTGTAGGGGACAGGGGTTCCGAGACCCAGTACTTC.